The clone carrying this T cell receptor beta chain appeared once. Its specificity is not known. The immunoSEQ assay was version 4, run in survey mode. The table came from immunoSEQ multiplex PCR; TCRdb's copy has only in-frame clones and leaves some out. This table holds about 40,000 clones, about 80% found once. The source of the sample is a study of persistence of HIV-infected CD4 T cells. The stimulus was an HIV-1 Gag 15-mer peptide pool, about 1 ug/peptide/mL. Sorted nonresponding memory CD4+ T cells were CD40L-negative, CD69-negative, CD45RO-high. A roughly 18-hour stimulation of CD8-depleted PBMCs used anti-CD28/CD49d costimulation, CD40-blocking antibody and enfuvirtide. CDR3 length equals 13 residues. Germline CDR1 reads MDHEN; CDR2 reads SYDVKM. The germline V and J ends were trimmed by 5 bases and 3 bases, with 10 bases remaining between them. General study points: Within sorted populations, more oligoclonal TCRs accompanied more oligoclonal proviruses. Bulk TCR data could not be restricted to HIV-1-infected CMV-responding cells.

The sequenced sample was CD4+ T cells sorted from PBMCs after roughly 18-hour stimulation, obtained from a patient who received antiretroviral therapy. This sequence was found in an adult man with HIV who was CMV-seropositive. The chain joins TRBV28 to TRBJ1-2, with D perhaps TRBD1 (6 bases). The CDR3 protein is CASSGGAHYGYTF. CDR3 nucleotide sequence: TGTGCCAGCAGTGGGGGGGCGCACTATGGCTACACCTTC.